One and the same sample provided the 15 T cell receptor beta chains below, sequenced in a study of T-cell memory formation after mild COVID-19. TCRdb re-called the 5' RACE reads through MiXCR, storing one row per CDR3 protein. The table lists approximately 300,000 distinct CDR3 sequences, roughly a fifth of them singletons, with 21% in the top ten. The sample consisted of PBMCs or a T cell subset sorted from them (not recorded which). Source of these receptors: a man aged 18 to 29 who had mild COVID-19 (a few samples of this study predate the infection). Cell type and time point are not known.

CDR3 sequence (DNA): TGTGCCAGCAGCAAGCGGGGTCTTAGCAATCAGCCCCAGCATTTT. Its translation: CASSKRGLSNQPQHF. The V and J genes are TRBV11-2 and TRBJ1-5, with D unclear. Germline loops: CDR1 SGHAT, CDR2 FQNNGV. The V end was cut by 5 bases, the J end by 0 bases, with 11 bases between. The CDR3 covers 15 residues.

The chain employs TRBV7-8 and TRBJ2-7; TRBD2 matches at 11 bases. With 5 bases clipped from V and 6 bases from J, the junction kept 18 bases outside the gene matches. Germline loops: CDR1 SGHVS, CDR2 FQNEAQ. The CDR3 consists of 18 residues. The CDR3: CASSGRVLAGGPDGEQYF. Here the CDR3 DNA reads TGTGCCAGCAGCGGTAGGGTCCTAGCGGGGGGCCCAGACGGCGAGCAGTACTTC.

This chain joins TRBV10-2 and TRBJ1-1, with D perhaps matching TRBD1 (6 bases). CDR3 length equals 13 residues. V lost 0 bases to trimming and J lost 7 bases, with 9 bases between them. The germline gives CDR1 WSHSY, CDR2 SAAADI. The CDR3 spells CASSESGHLEAFF. CDR3 nucleotide sequence: TGCGCCAGCAGTGAGTCGGGACACCTTGAAGCTTTCTTT.

The CDR3 is CASKRIGGLTSTDTQYF. CDR3 nucleotide sequence: TGTGCCAGCAAAAGGATCGGGGGGCTGACAAGCACAGATACGCAGTATTTT. The chain employs TRBV7-2 and TRBJ2-3, with D possibly being TRBD2 (7 bases). Germline assignment: CDR1 SGHTA and CDR2 FQGNSA. V was shortened by 7 bases and J by 0 bases, with 20 bases between the two germline ends. The CDR3 consists of 17 residues.

This chain links TRBV24-1 with TRBJ2-5; TRBD2 is a possible D gene (7 bases). Trimming shortened V by 4 bases and J by 4 bases, and 15 bases separated the two germline ends. There are 15 residues in the CDR3. From germline, CDR1 is KGHDR and CDR2 SFDVKD. For the CDR3, the DNA is TGTGCCACCAGTGAGGCGGGGGCGGCGGGAGAGACCCAGTACTTC. It is translated as CATSEAGAAGETQYF.

The table lists this clonotype with many counts. The V and J genes are TRBV5-1 and TRBJ2-7; no clear D gene. Trimming shortened V by 0 bases and J by 5 bases, and 15 bases separated the two germline ends. Germline CDR1 is SGHRS and CDR2 is YFSETQ. The CDR3 covers 15 residues. CDR3: CASSLGHAPSDEQYV. The CDR3 nucleotides read TGCGCCAGCAGCTTGGGGCACGCGCCCAGCGACGAGCAGTACGTC.

The chain is built from TRBV7-9 and TRBJ2-1, with unresolved D. The CDR3 totals 14 residues. Germline V gene sequence: CDR1 SEHNR, CDR2 FQNEAQ (reference sequence). The germline V and J ends were trimmed by 6 bases and 0 bases, with 9 bases remaining between them. DNA of the CDR3: TGTGCCAGCAGTGCACGGCCCTCCTACAATGAGCAGTTCTTC. It encodes CASSARPSYNEQFF.

This clonotype was observed once. J is TRBJ1-1 and V is TRBV3-1; TRBD1 matches 7 bases. The CDR3 spans 14 residues. Trimming cost V 5 bases and J 3 bases; bases outside gene matches: 6. The V gene's germline CDR1 is LGHDT and CDR2 YNNKEL (reference sequence). CDR3 sequence: CASSVQGSHTEAFF. DNA for the CDR3: TGTGCCAGCAGCGTACAGGGGTCGCACACTGAAGCTTTCTTT.

This clonotype came up once. The J gene is TRBJ2-3, the V gene TRBV7-8; D may be TRBD2 (6 bases). The CDR3 covers 16 residues. Germline V lookup: CDR1 SGHVS, CDR2 FQNEAQ. V was shortened by 8 bases and J by 1 base, with 19 bases between the two germline ends. The CDR3 sequence is CASARGRIPGTDTQYF. DNA for the CDR3: TGTGCCAGCGCACGGGGGAGGATACCGGGCACAGATACGCAGTATTTT.

This clonotype was picked up many times. Here the CDR3 reads CASSPLGTGGETQYF. In DNA form, the CDR3 reads TGTGCCAGCAGTCCCCTCGGGACAGGGGGGGAGACCCAGTACTTC. J is TRBJ2-5 and V is TRBV12-3 or TRBV12-4, with 11 bases that match TRBD1. Germline trimming cut 5 bases from V and 5 bases from J; bases unmatched to any gene: 7. The CDR3 contains 15 residues.

This clonotype was detected ten times or more. This chain connects TRBV7-2 to TRBJ1-6; 9 bases fit TRBD1. After removal of 6 bases from V and 9 bases from J, the junction contained 9 bases not matched to a gene. The CDR3 totals 15 residues. The V gene's germline CDR1 is SGHTA and CDR2 FQGNSA. The CDR3 sequence is CASRGTGTGSSPLHF. The CDR3 bases are TGTGCCAGCAGGGGTACCGGGACAGGGAGTTCACCCCTCCACTTT.

The table lists this clonotype with a few counts. The V and J genes are TRBV20-1 and TRBJ2-5; TRBD1 aligns across 8 bases. Trimming took 3 bases from V and 5 from J; bases not matched to a gene: 14. Germline V gene sequence: CDR1 DFQATT, CDR2 SNEGSKA (reference sequence). The CDR3 totals 16 residues. The CDR3 nucleotides read TGCAGTGCTAGTAATCGTGGCAGGGGGCTGCGGGAGACCCAGTACTTC. Its protein is CSASNRGRGLRETQYF.

This clonotype was counted only a few times. J is TRBJ1-4 and V is TRBV5-1; D is uncertain. Trimming removed 0 bases from V and 3 bases from J, with 12 bases in between. This CDR3 spans 16 amino acids. Per germline, CDR1 SGHRS and CDR2 YFSETQ. CDR3 region: CASSLGDGRANEKLFF. CDR3 sequence (DNA): TGCGCCAGCAGCTTGGGGGATGGAAGGGCTAATGAAAAACTGTTTTTT.

The chain is built from TRBV6-1 and TRBJ1-2; tentatively, D is TRBD1 (6 bases). CDR3 length: 15 amino acids. V gave up 6 bases and J gave up 4 bases, with 18 bases separating them. Germline V lookup: CDR1 MNHNS, CDR2 SASEGT. Written as DNA, the CDR3 is TGTGCCAGCAGGCTGACAGGTTTCGGGGGCTATGGCTACACCTTC. It translates to CASRLTGFGGYGYTF.

The chain links TRBV28 to TRBJ2-3; 12 bases fit TRBD1. V was clipped by 5 bases and J by 4 bases; unmatched bases: 10. CDR1 is MDHEN, CDR2 SYDVKM, per germline. The CDR3 is 17 residues long. CDR3 sequence reads: CASSPQSGTGGADTQYF. As DNA, the CDR3 is TGTGCCAGCAGTCCTCAATCCGGGACAGGGGGCGCAGATACGCAGTATTTT.